This TCR beta chain was recorded in a study of patients and donors after allogeneic stem cell transplantation. TCRdb redid the calling of the RT-PCR reads with MiXCR, one entry per CDR3 protein. The sample includes about 150,000 distinct CDR3 sequences, roughly 35% of them seen just once. The receptor's source is a human donor who was either an allogeneic HSCT recipient or a stem cell or donor lymphocyte infusion donor (not recorded which). It is not recorded whose cells these are; they may come from a transplant donor. The material sequenced was blood, either unsorted or a sorted T cell fraction (not recorded which).

The DNA for the CDR3 is TGTGCCACCAGTGATAGTCGAACAGCCACCGGGGAGCTGTTTTTT. The encoded protein is CATSDSRTATGELFF. The chain joins TRBV24-1 to TRBJ2-2, with D unresolved. The CDR3 length is 15 residues. Per the germline V gene, CDR1 is KGHDR and CDR2 is SFDVKD. Trimming took off 3 bases at V and 4 bases at J, with 11 bases between the two ends.